The 27 T cell receptor beta chains below come from one sample, sequenced in a study of blood T cell repertoires in COVID-19. This table comes from immunoSEQ multiplex PCR, and its TCRdb copy is limited to in-frame clones, with some not included. The sample carries more than 300,000 clones, about nine tenths recorded once. The sequencing input was peripheral blood. The source of these receptors is a woman in her 70s with COVID-19, enrolled during active disease.

The gene calls are TRBV7-9 and TRBJ1-5; 9 bases match TRBD1. This CDR3 region has 16 residues. With V trimmed by 5 bases and J by 5 bases, 10 bases remained unmatched. The germline gives CDR1 SEHNR, CDR2 FQNEAQ (reference sequence). In nucleotides, the CDR3 is TGTGCCAGCAGCCGATCGACAGGGGGGTTAGATCAGCCCCAGCATTTT. Protein: CASSRSTGGLDQPQHF.

The rearrangement uses TRBV9 and TRBJ1-2; 7 positions match TRBD1. Trimming at V came to 0 bases and at J to 6 bases, leaving 2 bases not matched to a gene. The CDR3 is 13 amino acids. Germline V gene lookup returns CDR1 SGDLS and CDR2 YYNGEE. The DNA of the CDR3 is TGTGCCAGCAGCGTAGATGGGACAGATGGCTACACCTTC. As protein: CASSVDGTDGYTF.

The rearrangement joins TRBV6-6 to TRBJ1-4, with 8 bases matching TRBD1. From germline, CDR1 is MNHNY and CDR2 SVGAGI (reference sequence). The V segment lost 5 bases and the J segment 7 bases; nucleotides outside the gene matches: 15. The CDR3 loop spans 17 amino acids. The CDR3 DNA follows: TGTGCCAGCAGTCGATCGCAACGGACAGGGACGACTGAAAAACTGTTTTTT. It encodes CASSRSQRTGTTEKLFF.

The gene calls are TRBV5-1 and TRBJ1-4; 7 bases match TRBD1. The junction had 2 bases not matched to a gene; V was cut back by 4 bases and J by 8 bases. Germline CDR1 and CDR2: SGHRS and YFSETQ. CDR3 size: 12 residues. CDR3 sequence: CASSPGQEKLFF. The CDR3 bases are TGCGCCAGCAGCCCGGGACAGGAAAAACTGTTTTTT. Full variable domain (outside the CDR3, taken from reference TRBV5-1 and TRBJ1-4): KAGVTQTPRYLIKTRGQQVTLSCSPISGHRSVSWYQQTPGQGLQFLFEYFSETQRNKGNFPGRFSGRQFSNSRSEMNVSTLELGDSALYLCASSPGQEKLFFGSGTQLSVL.

The chain uses TRBV11-2 and TRBJ1-5, with 11 bases aligning to TRBD1. Germline CDR1 SGHAT, CDR2 FQNNGV. Losses at the gene ends were 5 bases for V and 6 bases for J; bases not matched to a gene: 6. CDR3 length equals 15 residues. Here the CDR3 DNA reads TGTGCCAGCAGCCAATCTGGGACAGGGGGTCAGCCCCAGCATTTT. As protein: CASSQSGTGGQPQHF.

V usage is TRBV6-1 and J usage is TRBJ1-2; the D is unclear. Trimming left V 0 bases short and J 7 bases short, with 12 bases between. The CDR3 spans 14 residues. Per germline, CDR1 MNHNS and CDR2 SASEGT. CDR3 sequence reads: CASSEAWGVRGYTF. The DNA for the CDR3 is TGTGCCAGCAGTGAAGCATGGGGAGTGCGTGGCTACACCTTC.

The chain couples TRBV27 to TRBJ2-5, with no clear D. The V gene lost 4 bases and the J gene lost 1 base, with 4 bases spanning the gap. The germline gives CDR1 MNHEY, CDR2 SMNVEV (reference sequence). The CDR3 runs to 12 residues. CDR3 in DNA: TGTGCCAGCAGTTCGTTCCAAGAGACCCAGTACTTC. Translated: CASSSFQETQYF.

This clone was recorded once. The chain carries TRBV6-5 and TRBJ1-1; possibly TRBD1 for D (6 bases). The germline CDR1 and CDR2 sequences are MNHEY and SVGAGI. The ends were cut back, 7 bases at V and 2 bases at J, with 11 bases in the middle. There are 13 residues in the CDR3. CDR3 protein: CASTRDKNTEAFF. The DNA for the CDR3 is TGTGCCAGCACCCGGGACAAAAACACTGAAGCTTTCTTT.

This rearrangement joins TRBV4-3 to TRBJ2-7; 9 nucleotides line up with TRBD1. This CDR3 region has 15 residues. Per the germline V gene, CDR1 is LGHNA and CDR2 is YSLEER. V lost 0 bases and J lost 7; bases outside the gene matches: 7. Written as DNA, the CDR3 is TGCGCCAGCAGCCAAGATCAACAGGGGGCTAAAGAGCAGTACTTC. It codes for CASSQDQQGAKEQYF.

The rearrangement links TRBV5-4 to TRBJ1-2; 7 nucleotides line up with TRBD1. Trimming cost V 0 bases and J 7 bases; bases outside gene matches: 9. The CDR3 runs 15 residues. Looked up from germline, CDR1 is SGHNT and CDR2 is YYREEE (reference sequence). The CDR3 nucleotides read TGTGCCAGCAGCTTGGTGGAGGGGGCGCTTGGTGGCTACACCTTC. It is translated as CASSLVEGALGGYTF. The full variable domain, completed using reference TRBV5-4 and TRBJ1-2, is ETGVTQSPTHLIKTRGQQVTLRCSSQSGHNTVSWYQQALGQGPQFIFQYYREEENGRGNFPPRFSGLQFPNYSSELNVNALELDDSALYLCASSLVEGALGGYTFGSGTRLTVV.

The rearrangement links TRBV7-9 to TRBJ1-2, with D hard to call. The V gene lost 5 bases and the J gene lost 4 bases, with 14 bases spanning the gap. CDR1 is SEHNR, CDR2 FQNEAQ, per germline (reference sequence). The CDR3 covers 14 residues. Here the CDR3 reads CASSPESRGYGYTF. For the CDR3, the DNA is TGTGCCAGCAGCCCCGAGTCCCGGGGCTATGGCTACACCTTC.

The genes are TRBV2 and TRBJ2-7; D is perhaps TRBD1 (5 bases). There are 14 residues in the CDR3. Germline lookup yields CDR1 SNHLY and CDR2 FYNNEI. Trimming took 8 bases from V and 5 from J, leaving 19 bases between them. The CDR3 loop reads CASQSNTNRHEQYF. CDR3 DNA: TGTGCCAGCCAATCCAATACAAACAGGCACGAGCAGTACTTC.

CDR3 protein: CAWGTGLAFF. DNA for the CDR3: TGTGCCTGGGGGACAGGCTTGGCTTTCTTT. The chain recombines TRBV30 with TRBJ1-1, with 8 bases that match TRBD1. Germline CDR1 is GTSNPN and CDR2 is SVGIG (reference sequence). Losses at the gene ends were 5 bases for V and 11 bases for J; bases not matched to a gene: 4. CDR3 size: 10 residues.

The chain joins TRBV6-5 to TRBJ2-3; D is possibly TRBD1 (5 bases). V lost 7 bases and J lost 5, with 19 bases in between. This CDR3 comprises 15 residues. The germline V gene has CDR1 MNHEY and CDR2 SVGAGI. CDR3: CASTLTGAGLDTQYF. CDR3 bases: TGTGCCAGCACCCTTACTGGGGCTGGATTAGATACGCAGTATTTT.

The chain recombines TRBV28 with TRBJ1-5, with a possible D match to TRBD1 (6 bases). Germline CDR1 reads MDHEN; CDR2 reads SYDVKM. The CDR3 length is 13 residues. Trimming pared 9 bases from V and 3 bases from J, leaving 12 bases between. The DNA for the CDR3 is TGTGCCAGTAAACAGGGTTACAATCAGCCCCAGCATTTT. Its protein is CASKQGYNQPQHF.

The V call is TRBV14, the J call TRBJ2-6; tentatively, D is TRBD1 (6 bases). Trimming took off 4 bases at V and 0 bases at J, with 13 bases between the two ends. Germline V gene data show CDR1 as SGHDN and CDR2 as FVKESK. The CDR3 runs to 17 residues. CDR3 nucleotides: TGTGCCAGCAGCCTTCTGGGGGCCATCTCTGGGGCCAACGTCCTGACTTTC. Encoded protein: CASSLLGAISGANVLTF.

This chain connects TRBV10-3 to TRBJ2-3; the match to TRBD2 covers 10 bases. The CDR3 covers 18 residues. Germline CDR1 is ENHRY and CDR2 is SYGVKD. V gave up 4 bases and J gave up 6 bases; unmatched junction bases: 16. CDR3 in DNA: TGTGCCATCAGTGGCCCGGCTAGCGGGGGCCTGGGCAGGGATACGCAGTATTTT. Protein product: CAISGPASGGLGRDTQYF.

The chain couples TRBV11-3 to TRBJ1-2; D perhaps matches TRBD1 (5 bases). The CDR3 length is 13 residues. Germline assignment: CDR1 SGHNT and CDR2 YENEEA. Deletions cut 1 base from V and 7 bases from J, with 10 bases between. CDR3 residues: CASSLGQGVGYTF. The CDR3 coding sequence is TGTGCCAGCAGCTTAGGACAAGGGGTTGGCTACACCTTC.

The chain has TRBV6-1 and TRBJ2-3, with 8 bases aligning to TRBD2. This CDR3 has 15 residues. Looked up from germline, CDR1 is MNHNS and CDR2 is SASEGT. Trimming at V came to 2 bases and at J to 3 bases, leaving 4 bases not matched to a gene. CDR3 sequence: CASSERVAGTDTQYF. The CDR3 coding sequence is TGTGCCAGCAGTGAACGAGTAGCGGGGACAGATACGCAGTATTTT.

The chain carries TRBV12-3 or TRBV12-4 and TRBJ2-7, with TRBD2 as a possible D gene (6 bases). Trimming took 8 bases from V and 3 from J, leaving 8 bases between them. The CDR3 runs to 11 residues. CDR3 in DNA: TGTGCCAGCGGGGGGTACTACGAGCAGTACTTC. This codes for CASGGYYEQYF.

The V gene is TRBV30, the J gene TRBJ1-3, with TRBD1 as a possible D gene (5 bases). The germline gives CDR1 GTSNPN, CDR2 SVGIG (reference sequence). With 5 bases removed from V and 0 bases from J, the gap between germline ends came to 17 bases. This CDR3 is built from 16 residues. The CDR3 DNA is TGTGCCTGGTGTTCGGGACTCCTGAGCTCTGGAAACACCATATATTTT. Its protein is CAWCSGLLSSGNTIYF.

This chain connects TRBV7-2 to TRBJ2-1; D is perhaps TRBD2 (6 bases). The CDR3 length is 15 residues. The V end was cut by 5 bases, the J end by 8 bases, with 19 bases between. The V gene's germline CDR1 is SGHTA and CDR2 FQGNSA. CDR3 sequence: CASSLYRDFRDEQFF. CDR3 nucleotide sequence: TGTGCCAGCAGCCTATATCGGGACTTTCGGGATGAGCAGTTCTTC.

For the CDR3, the DNA is TGCGCCAGCAGTGAGGGAGGGGCCTATGGCTACACCTTC. It yields the protein CASSEGGAYGYTF. The chain combines TRBV10-1 with TRBJ1-2, with a possible D match to TRBD1 (5 bases). The V end lost 2 bases, the J end lost 4 bases, and 8 bases lay between the germline ends. CDR1 WNHNN and CDR2 SYGVQD come from the germline V gene (reference sequence). The CDR3 is 13 amino acids.

Turning to this clone: The sample holds other DNA sequences that translate to the same CDR3. The chain couples TRBV6-5 to TRBJ2-3; 8 bases line up with TRBD1. CDR1 and CDR2 (germline): MNHEY, SVGAGI. With 6 bases clipped from V and 3 bases from J, the junction kept 5 bases outside the gene matches. The CDR3 runs to 14 residues. The CDR3 DNA sequence: TGTGCCAGCAGACCCACAGGGGGTACAGATACGCAGTATTTT. Amino acid sequence: CASRPTGGTDTQYF.

The chain has TRBV7-9 and TRBJ1-2; D may be TRBD1 (6 bases). This CDR3 is built from 13 residues. V was pared by 6 bases and J by 1 base, with 9 bases between. Germline assignment: CDR1 SEHNR and CDR2 FQNEAQ (reference sequence). In DNA form, the CDR3 reads TGTGCCAGCAGACGACAGGATAACTATGGCTACACCTTC. Residues: CASRRQDNYGYTF.

This chain uses TRBV5-8 with TRBJ2-3; D perhaps matches TRBD1 (5 bases). Germline loops: CDR1 SGHTS, CDR2 YDEGEE. Deletions cut 2 bases from V and 3 bases from J, with 13 bases between. The CDR3 spans 15 residues. DNA for the CDR3: TGTGCCAGCAGCTTCAAGGGGCATCGTACAGATACGCAGTATTTT. Residues: CASSFKGHRTDTQYF.

The chain couples TRBV27 to TRBJ1-1; 9 nucleotides align to TRBD1. CDR1 and CDR2 (germline): MNHEY, SMNVEV (reference sequence). Germline trimming cut 2 bases from V and 4 bases from J; bases unmatched to any gene: 8. CDR3 size: 16 residues. The CDR3, as DNA: TGTGCCAGCAGTTTAAAAAGAACAGGGGGCATCACTGAAGCTTTCTTT. It yields the protein CASSLKRTGGITEAFF.